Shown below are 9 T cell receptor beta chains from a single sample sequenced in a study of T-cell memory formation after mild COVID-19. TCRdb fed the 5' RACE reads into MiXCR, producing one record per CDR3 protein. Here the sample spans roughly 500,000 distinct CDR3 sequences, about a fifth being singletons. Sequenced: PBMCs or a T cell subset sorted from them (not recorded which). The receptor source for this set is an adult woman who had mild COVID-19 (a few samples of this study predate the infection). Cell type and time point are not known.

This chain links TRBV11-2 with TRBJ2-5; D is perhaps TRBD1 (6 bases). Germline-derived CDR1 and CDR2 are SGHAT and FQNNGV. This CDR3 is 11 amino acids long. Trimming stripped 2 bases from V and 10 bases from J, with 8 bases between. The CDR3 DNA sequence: TGTGCCAGCAGCTTATCGACAGGCCAGTACTTC. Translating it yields CASSLSTGQYF.

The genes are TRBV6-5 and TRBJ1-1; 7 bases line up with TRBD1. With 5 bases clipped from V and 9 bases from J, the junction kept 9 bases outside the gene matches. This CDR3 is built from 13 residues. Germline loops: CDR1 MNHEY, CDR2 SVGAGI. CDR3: CASSTFGTAKAFF. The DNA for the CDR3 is TGTGCCAGCAGTACCTTTGGGACAGCCAAAGCTTTCTTT.

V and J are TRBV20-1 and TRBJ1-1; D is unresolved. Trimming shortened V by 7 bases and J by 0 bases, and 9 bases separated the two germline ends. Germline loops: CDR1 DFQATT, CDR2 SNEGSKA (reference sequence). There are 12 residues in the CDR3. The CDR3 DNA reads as TGCAGTGTCCCAGTTCTGAACACTGAAGCTTTCTTT. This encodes CSVPVLNTEAFF.

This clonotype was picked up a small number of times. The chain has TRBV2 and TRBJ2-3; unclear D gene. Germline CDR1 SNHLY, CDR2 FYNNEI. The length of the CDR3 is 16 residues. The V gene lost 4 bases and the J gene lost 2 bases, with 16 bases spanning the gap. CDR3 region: CASSASLVFVTDTQYF. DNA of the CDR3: TGTGCCAGCAGTGCCTCGCTAGTATTTGTCACAGATACGCAGTATTTT.

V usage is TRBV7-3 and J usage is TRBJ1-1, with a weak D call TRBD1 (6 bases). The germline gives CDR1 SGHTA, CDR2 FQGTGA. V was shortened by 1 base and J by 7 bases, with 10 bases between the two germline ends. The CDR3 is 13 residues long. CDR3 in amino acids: CASSLKGDREAFF. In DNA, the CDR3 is TGTGCCAGCAGCTTAAAGGGGGACCGTGAAGCTTTCTTT.

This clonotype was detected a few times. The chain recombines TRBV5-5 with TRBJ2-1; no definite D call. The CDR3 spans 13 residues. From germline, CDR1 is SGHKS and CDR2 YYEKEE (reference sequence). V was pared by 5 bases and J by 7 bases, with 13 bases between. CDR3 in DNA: TGTGCCAGCAGTTCCGCCGATGGGAATGAGCAGTTCTTC. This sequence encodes CASSSADGNEQFF.

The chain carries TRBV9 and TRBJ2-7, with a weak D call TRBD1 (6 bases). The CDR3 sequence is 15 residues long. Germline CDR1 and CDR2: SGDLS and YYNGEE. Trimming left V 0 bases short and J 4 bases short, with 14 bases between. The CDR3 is CASSVEGGPLYEQYF. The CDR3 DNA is TGTGCCAGCAGCGTAGAAGGGGGACCCCTATACGAGCAGTACTTC.

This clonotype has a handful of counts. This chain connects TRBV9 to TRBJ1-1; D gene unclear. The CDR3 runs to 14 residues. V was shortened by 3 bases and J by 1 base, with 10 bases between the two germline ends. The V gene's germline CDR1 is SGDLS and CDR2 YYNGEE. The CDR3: CASSAGGRNTEAFF. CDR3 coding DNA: TGTGCCAGCAGCGCCGGAGGAAGGAACACTGAAGCTTTCTTT.

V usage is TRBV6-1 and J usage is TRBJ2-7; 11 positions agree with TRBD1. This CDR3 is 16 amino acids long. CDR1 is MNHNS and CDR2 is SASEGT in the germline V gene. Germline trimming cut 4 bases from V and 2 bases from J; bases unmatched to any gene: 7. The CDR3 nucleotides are TGTGCCAGCAGTGCGACCGGGACAGGGGGACCCTACGAGCAGTACTTC. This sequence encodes CASSATGTGGPYEQYF.